This is a list of T cell receptor beta chains from one sample in a study of T cells after posttransplantation cyclophosphamide. Assay used: immunoSEQ multiplex PCR; TCRdb lists only in-frame clones, some missing. Altogether fewer than 55,000 clones are present, roughly 92% being singletons, with the ten largest covering 2.9%. The specimen sequenced was PBMCs. The receptors were gathered from a woman aged 25-40 years in good health and a related stem cell transplant donor. Each CDR3 is given without its conserved first and last residue.

V gene: TRBV7-6; CDR3 protein: ASELAGGNLSTDTQY
V gene: TRBV5-5; CDR3 protein: ASSLGFAYQNTEAF
V gene: TRBV6-5; CDR3 protein: ASRRGQGNTEAF
V gene: TRBV21-1; CDR3 protein: ASSNLRQGNQPQH
V gene: TRBV5-6; CDR3 protein: ASSLVQEAQPQH
V gene: TRBV7-9; CDR3 protein: ASSSPVGTGRYGYT
V gene: TRBV5-4; CDR3 protein: ASSLEPLAGGTDTQY
V gene: TRBV11-3; CDR3 protein: ASSVSSGGAQY
V gene: TRBV27; CDR3 protein: ASSFSGVNQPQH
V gene: TRBV7-8; CDR3 protein: ASSLARTGAENTGELF